This record looks at one T cell receptor (beta chain) sequence and its context. The antigen is undetermined. Germline V lookup: CDR1 SGHRS, CDR2 YFSETQ. This CDR3 is built from 13 residues. J was trimmed by 6 bases and V by 0 bases; bases with no gene match: 1. The source of the sample is a study of CD8 T cell repertoires and HIV-1 epitope variants. Study at large: Control wells had CMV/EBV/flu peptides, negative Ebola AY9, or no peptide.

Clones were read by immunoSEQ multiplex PCR, and TCRdb kept only the in-frame ones, dropping some. The table records over 4,000 clones, about 70% of them present only once. What was sequenced was cultured CD8+ T cells derived from PBMCs. The genes are TRBV5-1 and TRBJ1-2; TRBD1 agrees at 8 bases. The TCR comes from a male donor with HIV. The DNA for the CDR3 is TGCGCCAGCAGCTTGGCGACAGGGGATGGCTACACCTTC. This codes for CASSLATGDGYTF.